The T cell receptor (beta chain) described here comes from a study of shared clonotypes between healthy human individuals. V lost 7 bases to trimming and J lost 1 base; unmatched junction nucleotides: 7. The CDR3 is made up of 17 amino acids. Germline CDR1 reads SEHNR; CDR2 reads FQNEAQ (reference sequence). Several immunoSEQ plates received, in even portions, the genomic DNA of each subset. Some clones are missing from TCRdb's copy, which holds only in-frame ones; the method was immunoSEQ multiplex PCR. Among approximately 2,000,000 clones listed, approximately 92% were seen once. CD45RO negativity and positive selection for CCR7 defined naive CD8 cells, a population that excluded terminally differentiated effector memory CD45RA+ cells. Caucasian adults living in Nashville, Tennessee, provided all samples.

The gene calls are TRBV7-9 and TRBJ2-6; 10 nucleotides agree with TRBD1. This TCR came from a young man in good health. Some clones in this sample may be carry-over from other donors' samples. Sample: naive CD8+ T cells from PBMCs. CDR3 in amino acids: CASTLTGGDSGANVLTF. The CDR3 DNA follows: TGTGCCAGCACCCTGACAGGGGGCGATTCTGGGGCCAACGTCCTGACTTTC.